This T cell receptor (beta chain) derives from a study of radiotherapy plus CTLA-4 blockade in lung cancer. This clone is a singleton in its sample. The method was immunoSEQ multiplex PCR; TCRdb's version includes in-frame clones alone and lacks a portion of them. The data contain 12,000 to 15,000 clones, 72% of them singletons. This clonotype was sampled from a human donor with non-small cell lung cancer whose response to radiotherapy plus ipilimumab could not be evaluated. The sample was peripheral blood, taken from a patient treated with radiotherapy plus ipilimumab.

Written as DNA, the CDR3 is TGTGCCAGCAGCCGCCTTGCGTCTAGCTCTGGGGCCAACGTCCTGACTTTC. Translated: CASSRLASSSGANVLTF. This chain connects TRBV11-2 to TRBJ2-6, with D uncertain. Trimming pared 5 bases from V and 0 bases from J, leaving 14 bases between. In germline, CDR1 is SGHAT, CDR2 FQNNGV. The CDR3 contains 17 residues. Full variable domain (remainder filled in from reference TRBV11-2 and TRBJ2-6): EAGVAQSPRYKIIEKRQSVAFWCNPISGHATLYWYQQILGQGPKLLIQFQNNGVVDDSQLPKDRFSAERLKGVDSTLKIQPAKLEDSAVYLCASSRLASSSGANVLTFGAGSRLTVL.